Listed here are 21 T cell receptor beta chains from one sample, sequenced in a study of CD8 T cells in ankylosing spondylitis (dated by TCRdb to about 2017). Receptor libraries were prepared by 5' RACE. The reads were generated on an Illumina HiSeq 2500. TCRdb handled the public reads itself, with Q25 trimming in fastp and clone calling in MiXCR, and kept productive beta chains. Rows with a matching CDR3 protein are joined into one entry that keeps the most common DNA and genes. The sample table shows around 230,000 distinct CDR3 sequences, and under 8.5% are seen once. About 5% of the sample lies in the top ten. Sequencing was performed on blood, either unsorted or a sorted T cell fraction (not recorded which). The receptors stem from a female donor with ankylosing spondylitis or in good health (not recorded which).

This clonotype has a count of ten or more. The V call is TRBV11-2, the J call TRBJ2-3; 8 bases map to TRBD1. Trimming at V came to 5 bases and at J to 7 bases, leaving 8 bases not matched to a gene. The CDR3 has 14 residues. Germline CDR1 is SGHAT and CDR2 is FQNNGV. CDR3 sequence reads: CASSTDRGVNTQYF. CDR3 in DNA: TGTGCCAGCAGCACCGACAGGGGAGTGAATACGCAGTATTTT.

This clonotype was seen ten or more times. This chain joins TRBV29-1 and TRBJ2-3; tentative D call: TRBD1 (6 bases). The CDR3 runs to 13 residues. Trimming removed 4 bases at V and 5 bases at J, with 13 bases between. In germline, CDR1 is SQVTM, CDR2 ANQGSEA. The CDR3 spells CSVGGTPEDTQYF. The CDR3 DNA is TGCAGCGTTGGAGGGACACCAGAAGATACGCAGTATTTT.

This clonotype was seen more than once but under ten times. The chain is built from TRBV12-3 or TRBV12-4 and TRBJ2-6; D not resolved. The V gene lost 8 bases and the J gene lost 5 bases, with 10 bases spanning the gap. The CDR3 has 13 residues. The CDR3 reads CASSLGWANVLTF. The CDR3 DNA follows: TGTGCCAGCTCTCTTGGTTGGGCCAACGTCCTGACTTTC.

This clonotype was counted a few times. The genes are TRBV3-1 and TRBJ2-1, with a tentative D call TRBD2 (5 bases). V lost 5 bases and J 4 bases, leaving 12 bases between the germline ends. CDR1 and CDR2 (germline): LGHDT, YNNKEL (reference sequence). The CDR3 covers 14 residues. CDR3 region: CASSSYGDYNEQFF. CDR3 nucleotides: TGTGCCAGCAGCTCCTACGGGGATTACAATGAGCAGTTCTTC.

This clonotype was seen repeatedly, ten times or more. The chain is built from TRBV20-1 and TRBJ2-1; 13 positions agree with TRBD2. CDR3 length: 16 amino acids. Germline assignment: CDR1 DFQATT and CDR2 SNEGSKA (reference sequence). Trimming at V came to 4 bases and at J to 5 bases, leaving 8 bases not matched to a gene. This chain's CDR3 is CSAKAPLAGGHNEQFF. CDR3 in DNA: TGCAGTGCTAAGGCCCCACTAGCGGGAGGGCACAATGAGCAGTTCTTC.

This clonotype has only a few counts. The chain recombines TRBV12-3 or TRBV12-4 with TRBJ2-3, with 9 bases identical to TRBD2. This CDR3 has 15 amino acids. Trimming took 6 bases from V and 1 from J; bases not matched to a gene: 5. CDR3 sequence (DNA): TGTGCCAGCAGGCCCCAGCGGGAGGGCACAGATACGCAGTATTTT. Protein product: CASRPQREGTDTQYF.

The V gene is TRBV29-1, the J gene TRBJ2-5, with 8 positions matching TRBD2. The germline V gene has CDR1 SQVTM and CDR2 ANQGSEA. The CDR3 loop spans 14 amino acids. The V and J ends lost 3 bases and 5 bases, in that order; junction bases with no gene match: 8. The CDR3 here is CSVEIAGSGETQYF. The CDR3 nucleotides are TGCAGCGTTGAGATAGCGGGATCGGGGGAGACCCAGTACTTC.

This clonotype was counted between two and nine times. V gene TRBV29-1 combines with J gene TRBJ2-7; D uncertain. The CDR3 runs to 11 residues. The V gene's germline CDR1 is SQVTM and CDR2 ANQGSEA. The V gene lost 2 bases and the J gene lost 2 bases, with 4 bases spanning the gap. The CDR3 coding sequence is TGCAGCGTTGAATGGGCCTACGAGCAGTACTTC. Translation: CSVEWAYEQYF.

In this sample, this clonotype turned up many times. The rearrangement joins TRBV5-1 to TRBJ1-1, with 9 bases identical to TRBD1. The ends lost 3 bases at V and 9 bases at J; junction bases unmatched: 6. From germline, CDR1 is SGHRS and CDR2 YFSETQ. The CDR3 sequence is 13 residues long. The chain's CDR3 is CASSSEGTGQAFF. The CDR3 DNA reads TGCGCCAGCAGCTCGGAAGGGACAGGGCAAGCTTTCTTT.

This clonotype was counted at least ten times. The chain combines TRBV20-1 with TRBJ1-5, with a possible D match to TRBD1 (5 bases). CDR1 is DFQATT, CDR2 SNEGSKA, per germline (reference sequence). V lost 6 bases and J 6 bases, leaving 12 bases between the germline ends. The CDR3 is made up of 12 amino acids. The CDR3 DNA sequence: TGCAGTGCACCTATCCAGGGTCAGCCCCAGCATTTT. Residues: CSAPIQGQPQHF.

This chain connects TRBV7-2 to TRBJ2-5; 8 bases align to TRBD2. V shed 0 bases, J shed 8 bases, and the junction held 17 bases outside the gene matches. Germline V CDR1 and CDR2: SGHTA, FQGNSA. This CDR3 comprises 18 residues. The CDR3 loop is CASSLALRGGTSPSTQYF. CDR3 coding DNA: TGTGCCAGCAGCTTAGCGCTAAGGGGGGGGACTAGTCCAAGCACCCAGTACTTC.

In this sample, this clonotype turned up many times. This chain links TRBV20-1 with TRBJ1-3, with D hard to call. The CDR3 totals 13 residues. Germline lookup yields CDR1 DFQATT and CDR2 SNEGSKA (reference sequence). Deletions cut 3 bases from V and 1 base from J, with 7 bases between. In DNA form, the CDR3 reads TGCAGTGCTAGCCGGTCGTCTGGAAACACCATATATTTT. Amino acids: CSASRSSGNTIYF.

This clonotype showed up many times. The V gene is TRBV6-1, the J gene TRBJ2-2; perhaps TRBD1 as D (5 bases). The CDR3 is made up of 14 amino acids. CDR1 and CDR2 from the germline V gene are MNHNS and SASEGT. V was shortened by 5 bases and J by 3 bases, with 10 bases between the two germline ends. The CDR3 DNA sequence: TGTGCCAGCAGTCTAGACAGACACACCGGGGAGCTGTTTTTT. Translation gives CASSLDRHTGELFF.

The V call is TRBV12-5, the J call TRBJ1-4; 7 positions match TRBD1. In germline, CDR1 is LGHNT, CDR2 FRNRAP. V lost 2 bases, J lost 2 bases, and 11 bases stayed unmatched. There are 18 residues in the CDR3. The CDR3 DNA follows: TGTGCTAGTGGTTTGCTACCGACAGGGAGAGGTACTAATGAAAAACTGTTTTTT. This codes for CASGLLPTGRGTNEKLFF.

The chain joins TRBV11-2 to TRBJ1-1; tentative D call: TRBD1 (6 bases). Germline CDR1 reads SGHAT; CDR2 reads FQNNGV. Deletions cut 5 bases from V and 3 bases from J, with 10 bases between. The CDR3 is made up of 13 amino acids. This CDR3 reads CASSRGAHTEAFF. In nucleotides, the CDR3 is TGTGCCAGCAGCAGGGGGGCTCACACTGAAGCTTTCTTT. Using reference TRBV11-2 and TRBJ1-1 for the parts outside the CDR3, the full variable domain is EAGVAQSPRYKIIEKRQSVAFWCNPISGHATLYWYQQILGQGPKLLIQFQNNGVVDDSQLPKDRFSAERLKGVDSTLKIQPAKLEDSAVYLCASSRGAHTEAFFGQGTRLTVV.

The CDR3 here is CASSITGTGSYEQYF. CDR3 coding DNA: TGTGCCAGCTCGATAACCGGGACAGGCTCCTACGAGCAGTACTTC. The V and J genes are TRBV18 and TRBJ2-7; TRBD1 matches at 8 bases. CDR3 length equals 15 residues. V lost 6 bases, J lost 0 bases, and 7 bases stayed unmatched. The germline V gene has CDR1 KGHSH and CDR2 LQKENI.

J is TRBJ1-1 and V is TRBV7-2; TRBD1 might be the D (5 bases). In germline, CDR1 is SGHTA, CDR2 FQGNSA. V gave up 2 bases and J gave up 7 bases, with 14 bases separating them. The CDR3 extends over 14 amino acids. Here the CDR3 reads CASSLKGLGGEAFF. CDR3 nucleotide sequence: TGTGCCAGCAGCTTAAAAGGGCTTGGGGGTGAAGCTTTCTTT.

Points on this clonotype: A single base separates this from a much larger clone, so it may be a read error. The J gene is TRBJ2-3, the V gene TRBV7-2, with 11 positions matching TRBD1. Germline trimming cut 3 bases from V and 8 bases from J; bases unmatched to any gene: 10. The CDR3 is 16 amino acids. CDR1 and CDR2 (germline): SGHTA, FQGNSA. CDR3 amino acids: CASSFRPGQGGPTQYF. CDR3 coding DNA: TGTGCCAGCAGCTTCCGGCCGGGACAGGGGGGACCTACGCAGTATTTT.

This clonotype was counted at least ten times. The chain combines TRBV9 with TRBJ1-3; D is possibly TRBD1 (5 bases). CDR3 length equals 15 residues. Trimming took off 3 bases at V and 3 bases at J, with 13 bases between the two ends. The germline V gene has CDR1 SGDLS and CDR2 YYNGEE. This chain's CDR3 is CASSDSGRVGNTIYF. In DNA form, the CDR3 reads TGTGCCAGCAGCGACTCAGGGAGAGTTGGAAACACCATATATTTT.

The chain combines TRBV4-3 with TRBJ2-6, with TRBD1 matching over 10 bases. Germline values: CDR1 LGHNA, CDR2 YSLEER. This CDR3 contains 17 residues. The J segment lost 0 bases and the V segment lost 6 bases, leaving 5 bases of the junction unmatched. In DNA, the CDR3 is TGCGCCAGCAGTCCCGGGACAGGGGACTCTGGGGCCAACGTCCTGACTTTC. It encodes CASSPGTGDSGANVLTF.

This clonotype was observed a few times. J is TRBJ2-5 and V is TRBV2; D ambiguous. V lost 6 bases and J lost 2, with 13 bases in between. Germline V gene sequence: CDR1 SNHLY, CDR2 FYNNEI. The CDR3 runs 14 residues. In nucleotides, the CDR3 is TGTGCCAGCAGCGCCCCCGGTCCGCAAGAGACCCAGTACTTC. Protein sequence: CASSAPGPQETQYF.